Listed below are T cell receptor beta chains from one sample, sequenced in a study of cytomegalovirus exposure and HLA in healthy donors. TCRdb's table, derived via immunoSEQ multiplex PCR, lists solely in-frame clones and lacks some. Among roughly 130,000 clones listed, 79% were seen once. The sample taken for sequencing was PBMCs. The receptors come from a man aged 18-30 years in good health and CMV-seronegative. CDR3s include the opening cysteine and the closing phenylalanine or tryptophan. Fields, in order: clone size, D gene, J gene, V gene, CDR3 protein, CDR3 DNA. D genes are given only for firm matches. Clone size is not always given. Where it is, it says once, few, many or a class for expanded clones.

>.|TRBD1|TRBJ2-5|TRBV5-4
CASRDQRTGTETQYF
TGTGCCAGCAGGGACCAACGGACAGGGACGGAGACCCAGTACTTC
>.|.|TRBJ1-2|TRBV25-1
CASSDPRVYGYTF
TGTGCCAGCAGTGACCCCAGGGTCTATGGCTACACCTTC
>.|TRBD2|TRBJ2-1|TRBV11-1
CASSSWTSGGDNEQFF
TGTGCCAGCAGCTCCTGGACTAGCGGTGGGGACAATGAGCAGTTCTTC
>.|.|TRBJ2-7|TRBV7-6
CASSLGGTGSYEQYF
TGTGCCAGCAGCTTGGGGGGAACAGGTTCCTACGAGCAGTACTTC
>.|.|TRBJ1-2|TRBV6-6
CASSPSMTQGSGYTF
TGTGCCAGCAGTCCCTCGATGACACAGGGATCTGGCTACACCTTC
>.|TRBD1|TRBJ1-1|TRBV19
CASITGTGQVGTEAFF
TGTGCCAGTATTACAGGGACGGGACAGGTAGGAACTGAAGCTTTCTTT
>.|TRBD1|TRBJ1-2|TRBV6-5
CASSGTGDGYTF
TGTGCCAGCAGCGGGACAGGGGATGGCTACACCTTC
>.|TRBD1|TRBJ1-3|TRBV6-6
CASSYGGQGPGNTIYF
TGTGCCAGCAGTTACGGCGGACAGGGGCCTGGAAACACCATATATTTT
>.|.|TRBJ1-1|TRBV4-2
CASSQDKGWEGPYHEAFF
TGTGCCAGCAGCCAAGACAAGGGGTGGGAGGGGCCTTACCATGAAGCTTTCTTT
>once|.|TRBJ1-1|TRBV10-3
CAISGKGQETEAFF
TGTGCCATCAGTGGAAAGGGGCAGGAGACTGAAGCTTTCTTT
>few|.|TRBJ1-1|TRBV6-6
CASRPRGNMNTEAFF
TGTGCCAGCAGGCCCAGGGGAAACATGAACACTGAAGCTTTCTTT
>.|.|TRBJ2-1|TRBV7-8
CASSLARGPYNEQFF
TGTGCCAGCAGCCTTGCCAGGGGACCTTACAATGAGCAGTTCTTC
>.|TRBD1|TRBJ2-2|TRBV4-3
CASSQATGAFRAGELFF
TGCGCCAGCAGCCAAGCGACAGGGGCCTTTAGGGCCGGGGAGCTGTTTTTT
>.|TRBD1|TRBJ2-7|TRBV6-5
CASSYSSDRGDYEQYF
TGTGCCAGCAGTTACTCCAGCGACAGGGGGGACTACGAGCAGTACTTC
>.|.|TRBJ2-6|TRBV7-7
CASSLASVKKVSGANVLTF
TGTGCTAGCAGCTTAGCGAGTGTAAAAAAAGTGTCAGGGGCCAACGTCCTGACTTTC
>.|.|TRBJ2-2|TRBV4-3
CASSQVGAGTGELFF
TGCGCCAGCAGCCAAGTGGGGGCGGGCACCGGGGAGCTGTTTTTT
>.|TRBD1|TRBJ1-5|TRBV19
CASSPRQGYNQPQHF
TGTGCCAGTAGCCCTCGACAGGGATATAATCAGCCCCAGCATTTT
>.|.|TRBJ1-3|TRBV2
CASSGYRVSGNTIYF
TGTGCCAGCAGCGGTTACAGGGTCTCTGGAAACACCATATATTTT
>.|TRBD2|TRBJ2-2|TRBV2
CASSAGGPWTGELFF
TGTGCCAGCAGCGCGGGGGGCCCTTGGACCGGGGAGCTGTTTTTT
>few|.|TRBJ2-1|TRBV5-1
CASSLEGAYNEQFF
TGCGCCAGCAGCTTGGAAGGGGCTTACAATGAGCAGTTCTTC
>.|.|TRBJ1-2|TRBV5-4
CASSLNRYGYTF
TGTGCCAGCAGTCTAAATCGTTATGGCTACACCTTC
>.|.|TRBJ1-2|TRBV9
CASSPEGSSYGYTF
TGTGCCAGCAGCCCCGAGGGCTCATCCTATGGCTACACCTTC
>.|.|TRBJ1-6|TRBV9
CASSVGSPGFDSPLHF
TGTGCCAGCAGCGTAGGATCCCCAGGGTTTGATTCACCCCTCCACTTT
>few|.|TRBJ1-1|TRBV21-1
CASSKQEAFF
TGTGCCAGCAGCAAACAGGAAGCTTTCTTT
>few|.|TRBJ1-6|TRBV4-3
CASSPTTSAIRGSHF
TGCGCCAGCAGCCCAACCACGTCGGCTATCCGGGGGAGCCACTTT
>.|TRBD2|TRBJ2-7|TRBV19
CASSTARGYEQYF
TGTGCCAGTAGTACCGCGCGGGGGTACGAGCAGTACTTC
>.|TRBD1|TRBJ2-3|TRBV11-1
CASSLARRGRTDTQYF
TGTGCCAGCAGCTTAGCGCGCAGGGGGCGCACAGATACGCAGTATTTT
>.|TRBD2|TRBJ2-1|TRBV2
CATNGRVRNEQFF
TGTGCCACCAACGGGAGGGTGAGGAATGAGCAGTTCTTC
>.|TRBD1|TRBJ2-2|TRBV5-1
CASKRAGGAGTGELFF
TGCGCCAGCAAAAGGGCAGGGGGCGCTGGCACCGGGGAGCTGTTTTTT
>.|TRBD1|TRBJ1-2|TRBV12-5
CASGLQGAEGYTF
TGTGCTAGTGGTCTGCAGGGGGCGGAGGGCTACACCTTC
>.|.|TRBJ1-1|TRBV19
CASSAGARNTEAFF
TGTGCCAGTAGTGCGGGAGCGCGGAACACTGAAGCTTTCTTT
>.|TRBD1|TRBJ1-4|TRBV9
CASSAQRGLNEKLFF
TGTGCCAGCAGCGCCCAGAGGGGGCTTAATGAAAAACTGTTTTTT
>.|TRBD1|TRBJ2-5|TRBV7-3
CASSPRTGAGGETQYF
TGTGCCAGCAGCCCAAGGACAGGGGCCGGGGGGGAGACCCAGTACTTC
>.|.|TRBJ1-5|TRBV6-6
CASTTETNQPQHF
TGTGCCAGCACGACAGAGACCAATCAGCCCCAGCATTTT
>.|.|TRBJ1-5|TRBV7-2
CASSFPRGAENQPQHF
TGTGCCAGCAGCTTCCCCAGGGGCGCTGAGAATCAGCCCCAGCATTTT
>.|TRBD1|TRBJ1-2|TRBV9
CASSGRGATVSNYGYTF
TGTGCCAGCAGCGGCAGGGGGGCGACGGTCTCGAACTATGGCTACACCTTC
>few|.|TRBJ1-1|TRBV30
CAWSSRGNTEAFF
TGTGCCTGGAGTTCCAGGGGGAACACTGAAGCTTTCTTT
>.|.|TRBJ2-7|TRBV9
CASSVAGTHEQYF
TGTGCCAGCAGCGTAGCTGGCACCCACGAGCAGTACTTC
>once|.|TRBJ2-7|TRBV30
CAWNSWASYEQYF
TGTGCCTGGAACAGTTGGGCCTCCTACGAGCAGTACTTC
>once|.|TRBJ1-2|TRBV6-5
CASSPWGQGTYGYTF
TGTGCCAGCAGTCCCTGGGGGCAGGGGACCTATGGCTACACCTTC
>.|.|TRBJ2-3|TRBV27
CASSFLGLPRRDTQYF
TGTGCCAGCAGTTTCTTGGGACTGCCCAGGAGGGATACGCAGTATTTT
>few|.|TRBJ1-2|TRBV6-5
CASSRSNYGYTF
TGTGCCAGCAGTCGGTCGAACTATGGCTACACCTTC
>.|TRBD1|TRBJ1-2|TRBV15
CATSTMDRGIYGYTF
TGTGCCACCAGCACCATGGACAGGGGCATCTATGGCTACACCTTC
>.|.|TRBJ2-1|TRBV6-5
CASRPGISYNEQFF
TGTGCCAGCAGACCAGGGATTTCCTACAATGAGCAGTTCTTC
>.|TRBD1|TRBJ2-7|TRBV6-1
CASSEGQGAGYEQYF
TGTGCCAGCAGTGAGGGACAGGGGGCGGGCTACGAGCAGTACTTC
>.|TRBD1|TRBJ2-5|TRBV6-1
CASSRRGQDIKEQYF
TGTGCCAGCAGCCGAAGGGGACAGGATATTAAGGAGCAGTACTTC
>.|.|TRBJ2-2|TRBV11-2
CASSARLGTNTGELFF
TGTGCCAGCAGCGCCCGACTAGGAACGAACACCGGGGAGCTGTTTTTT
>.|.|TRBJ1-5|TRBV4-3
CASSQRGGQPQHF
TGCGCCAGCAGCCAACGGGGGGGTCAGCCCCAGCATTTT
>.|.|TRBJ1-1|TRBV7-9
CASSLGGARNTEAFF
TGTGCCAGCAGCCTCGGGGGGGCGCGGAACACTGAAGCTTTCTTT
>.|.|TRBJ1-3|TRBV7-2
CASSSYTGNTIYF
TGTGCCAGCAGCTCGTATACTGGTAACACCATATATTTT
>.|TRBD2|TRBJ2-7|TRBV11-1
CASSSGLGGGYEQYF
TGTGCCAGCAGTTCCGGTCTTGGGGGGGGCTACGAGCAGTACTTC
>.|TRBD1|TRBJ1-1|TRBV19
CASRDDRGRTEAFF
TGTGCCAGTAGGGATGACAGGGGCAGGACTGAAGCTTTCTTT
>.|.|TRBJ2-2|TRBV9
CASSAPNRGLNTGELFF
TGTGCCAGCAGCGCCCCGAATAGGGGACTTAACACCGGGGAGCTGTTTTTT
>.|.|TRBJ2-2|TRBV7-2
CASSLSKGGGTGELFF
TGTGCCAGCAGCTTATCCAAAGGGGGTGGAACCGGGGAGCTGTTTTTT
>.|.|TRBJ1-1|TRBV7-9
CASSLTATVTEAFF
TGTGCCAGCAGCTTAACCGCGACAGTCACTGAAGCTTTCTTT
>few|.|TRBJ1-1|TRBV6-5
CASSYTGRGGTEAFF
TGTGCCAGCAGTTACACTGGCAGGGGCGGGACTGAAGCTTTCTTT
>few|.|TRBJ2-7|TRBV4-3
CASSQVTGLYFEQYF
TGCGCCAGCAGCCAAGTTACAGGGCTTTATTTCGAGCAGTACTTC
>few|.|TRBJ2-2|TRBV5-1
CASSLTRVGTGELFF
TGCGCCAGCAGCTTGACCAGGGTTGGGACCGGGGAGCTGTTTTTT
>.|.|TRBJ2-7|TRBV5-5
CASSSTESAYEQYF
TGTGCCAGCAGCTCGACAGAGTCCGCCTACGAGCAGTACTTC